This paragraph reports one T cell receptor (beta chain). The sample comes from a study of T cell changes during pregnancy in multiple sclerosis. The repertoire was sequenced with immunoSEQ multiplex PCR; TCRdb's copy has only in-frame clones and lacks some. The sample consists of some 80,000 clones, 94% of them appearing once. Germline CDR1 and CDR2: GTSNPN and SVGIG (reference sequence). The CDR3 spans 13 residues. The V end lost 2 bases, the J end lost 3 bases, and 10 bases lay between the germline ends. The V call is TRBV30, the J call TRBJ1-2; TRBD1 might be the D (5 bases). This TCR came from a female donor with multiple sclerosis, enrolled in a pregnancy study. Material: peripheral blood, obtained in the third trimester of pregnancy. The CDR3 DNA sequence: TGTGCCTGGAGTATAACAGGATACTATGGCTACACCTTC. It codes for CAWSITGYYGYTF.